These T cell receptor beta chains were read from a single sample in a study of control samples from healthy donors and cancer patients. Repertoires were generated with immunoSEQ multiplex PCR, while TCRdb's copy carries only in-frame clones and drops some. This table holds 100,000 to 150,000 clones, around 89% found once. The sample was blood. The receptors shown here come from a man aged 45-60 years in good health. CDR3s include the opening cysteine and the closing phenylalanine or tryptophan. D genes are given only for firm matches. Size is omitted from some rows. Given values are once, few, many or a class for expanded clones.

cdr3_aa	cdr3_nt	v_call	j_call	clone_size	d_call
CASSQAAGTGGRNQPQHF	TGCGCCAGCAGCCAAGCCGCCGGGACAGGGGGCAGGAATCAGCCCCAGCATTTT	TRBV4-1	TRBJ1-5	few	TRBD1
CASRRATDEKLFF	TGTGCCAGCAGAAGGGCTACGGACGAAAAACTGTTTTTT	TRBV7-8	TRBJ1-4	.	.
CASSLGWRNSPLHF	TGCGCCAGCAGTCTGGGTTGGCGAAATTCACCCCTCCACTTT	TRBV10-2	TRBJ1-6	once	.
CASSLAGGTETQYF	TGTGCCAGCAGCTTGGCCGGCGGGACAGAGACCCAGTACTTC	TRBV5-4	TRBJ2-5	.	.
CASSEVPGQGNQPQHF	TGTGCCAGCAGTGAAGTGCCGGGACAGGGCAATCAGCCCCAGCATTTT	TRBV6-1	TRBJ1-5	.	TRBD1
CAWSVPLGGGAYLLEGNTIYF	TGTGCCTGGAGTGTGCCCCTCGGCGGGGGGGCCTACCTCTTGGAAGGAAACACCATATATTTT	TRBV30	TRBJ1-3	once	.
CASSPGQGWQPQHF	TGCGCCAGCAGCCCCGGACAGGGGTGGCAGCCCCAGCATTTT	TRBV4-1	TRBJ1-5	.	TRBD1
CATERAYPEAFF	TGTGCCACCGAGAGGGCGTACCCTGAAGCTTTCTTT	TRBV2	TRBJ1-1	.	.
CASSQVRQGAGGANVLTF	TGTGCCAGCAGCCAAGTGCGACAGGGGGCTGGTGGGGCCAACGTCCTGACTTTC	TRBV3-1/TRBV3-2	TRBJ2-6	.	TRBD1
CASSPEVWEENSPLHF	TGTGCCAGCAGTCCCGAGGTGTGGGAAGAGAATTCACCCCTCCACTTT	TRBV27	TRBJ1-6	.	.
CASSFSGGGEGDTQYF	TGTGCCAGCAGCTTTTCGGGGGGGGGCGAAGGAGATACGCAGTATTTT	TRBV7-2	TRBJ2-3	.	TRBD2
CASSQELGDTQYF	TGTGCCAGCAGCCAGGAACTGGGGGATACGCAGTATTTT	TRBV11-3	TRBJ2-3	once	.
CASSAADRINTEAFF	TGTGCCAGCAGTGCCGCGGACAGGATTAACACTGAAGCTTTCTTT	TRBV6-1	TRBJ1-1	.	TRBD1
CASSPGLRSTEAFF	TGTGCCAGCAGCCCGGGACTGCGGAGCACTGAAGCTTTCTTT	TRBV7-6	TRBJ1-1	.	.
CAISGTGQGTEQYF	TGTGCCATCAGTGGTACGGGACAGGGGACCGAGCAGTACTTC	TRBV10-3	TRBJ2-7	.	TRBD1
CASSSRRDEQYF	TGTGCCAGCAGCTCCCGCCGCGACGAGCAGTACTTC	TRBV7-8	TRBJ2-7	.	.
CASSDSGSTYEQYF	TGTGCCAGCAGTGATTCAGGATCTACCTACGAGCAGTACTTC	TRBV6-1	TRBJ2-7	few	.
CASSQADRNTEAFF	TGCGCCAGCAGCCAAGCGGATAGGAACACTGAAGCTTTCTTT	TRBV4-3	TRBJ1-1	.	.
CAGSQEMGGGVEQFF	TGTGCCGGCAGCCAAGAGATGGGCGGGGGGGTGGAGCAGTTCTTC	TRBV4-2	TRBJ2-1	.	TRBD2
CASSLRGGWDYNSPLHF	TGTGCCAGCAGTTTAAGAGGGGGCTGGGACTATAATTCACCCCTCCACTTT	TRBV27	TRBJ1-6	.	TRBD1
CASSLRANTGELFF	TGTGCCAGCAGTTTAAGGGCCAACACCGGGGAGCTGTTTTTT	TRBV27	TRBJ2-2	.	.
CASSQDWPFGRGGYTF	TGCGCCAGCAGCCAAGATTGGCCCTTTGGCAGAGGGGGCTACACCTTC	TRBV4-1	TRBJ1-2	.	.
CASSQGQGRVSYNEQFF	TGTGCCAGCAGCCAGGGACAGGGGAGGGTCTCCTACAATGAGCAGTTCTTC	TRBV3-1/TRBV3-2	TRBJ2-1	.	TRBD1
CATSDLGDRGLGETQYF	TGTGCCACCAGTGATTTGGGGGACAGGGGGCTCGGGGAGACCCAGTACTTC	TRBV24-1	TRBJ2-5	.	TRBD1
CASSLAWTGSGQPQHF	TGTGCCAGCAGCTTGGCCTGGACAGGGTCGGGGCAGCCCCAGCATTTT	TRBV5-6	TRBJ1-5	.	TRBD1
CASSKSRRDRETQYF	TGTGCCAGCAGTAAATCTCGGAGGGACCGAGAGACCCAGTACTTC	TRBV6-5	TRBJ2-5	.	.
CASSLGQVFTGELFF	TGTGCCAGCAGCTTAGGTCAGGTCTTCACCGGGGAGCTGTTTTTT	TRBV7-7	TRBJ2-2	.	.